This passage covers 12 T cell receptor beta chains from one sample sequenced in a study of OX40 agonist ivuxolimab in advanced cancers. Library generation was performed with the immunoSEQ multiplex PCR assay. The table was pulled from immuneACCESS by TCRdb, which kept in-frame rearrangements only. Such tables lose some clones; where checked, under half of the loss comes from unresolved V genes, and the rest has no known cause. The sample table records tens of thousands of clones; approximately 89% of these occur just once. Roughly a sixth of the sample is in the top ten clones. Sequences were derived from CD4+ or CD8+ T cells sorted from blood, sampled in a trial of the OX40 agonist ivuxolimab. These receptors were collected from an adult with an advanced solid tumor such as melanoma, head and neck, liver or kidney cancer.

This chain links TRBV9 with TRBJ2-7; possible D gene TRBD2, 5 bases. Germline V lookup: CDR1 SGDLS, CDR2 YYNGEE. The CDR3 runs to 14 residues. The V and J ends lost 0 bases and 2 bases respectively, with 9 bases between them. The CDR3 DNA reads as TGTGCCAGCAGCGTAGCAGAGGGAACCTACGAGCAGTACTTC. Translation: CASSVAEGTYEQYF.

The chain joins TRBV9 to TRBJ1-2, with D tentatively TRBD1 (6 bases). The CDR3 extends over 15 amino acids. V was cut by 3 bases and J by 7 bases, with 19 bases left in between. From germline, CDR1 is SGDLS and CDR2 YYNGEE. CDR3 sequence reads: CASSEEGTGLGGYTF. The CDR3 DNA reads as TGTGCCAGCAGCGAGGAAGGTACAGGGCTAGGTGGCTACACCTTC.

This clone is a singleton in its sample. The rearrangement joins TRBV27 to TRBJ2-7; the match to TRBD1 covers 8 bases. The CDR3 totals 15 residues. The trim removed 5 bases at V and 6 bases at J, leaving 12 bases unmatched. Germline CDR1 reads MNHEY; CDR2 reads SMNVEV (reference sequence). CDR3 amino acids: CASSEVIGQGGEQYF. CDR3 nucleotides: TGTGCCAGCAGTGAAGTTATAGGACAGGGCGGCGAGCAGTACTTC.

J is TRBJ2-5 and V is TRBV7-8, with D perhaps matching TRBD1 (6 bases). The CDR3 runs to 15 residues. Germline V lookup: CDR1 SGHVS, CDR2 FQNEAQ. Trimming stripped 5 bases from V and 1 base from J, with 14 bases between. The CDR3 reads CASSQTDRLQETQYF. CDR3 nucleotides: TGTGCCAGCAGCCAAACAGACAGGCTCCAAGAGACCCAGTACTTC.

The chain carries TRBV6-1 and TRBJ2-1, with unresolved D. The V end was cut by 5 bases, the J end by 9 bases, with 8 bases between. Germline V gives CDR1 MNHNS, CDR2 SASEGT. CDR3 length equals 11 residues. CDR3 protein: CASSYDSEQFF. As DNA, the CDR3 is TGTGCCAGCAGTTACGACTCTGAGCAGTTCTTC.

The chain couples TRBV5-4 to TRBJ1-6; 7 nucleotides match TRBD1. CDR3 length equals 15 residues. The germline CDR1 and CDR2 sequences are SGHNT and YYREEE (reference sequence). After removal of 0 bases from V and 5 bases from J, the junction contained 2 bases not matched to a gene. The CDR3 sequence is CASSLVQGDNSPLHF. The CDR3 bases are TGTGCCAGCAGCTTGGTTCAGGGGGATAATTCACCCCTCCACTTT.

V usage is TRBV6-5 and J usage is TRBJ2-1; 9 positions agree with TRBD1. V shed 6 bases and J 1 base; nucleotides not matched to a gene: 4. This CDR3 region has 15 residues. Germline V gene lookup returns CDR1 MNHEY and CDR2 SVGAGI. The CDR3 here is CASSPDRGSYNEQFF. The DNA of the CDR3 is TGTGCCAGCAGCCCGGACAGGGGATCCTACAATGAGCAGTTCTTC.

The chain has TRBV11-2 and TRBJ2-2; D unclear. The CDR3 has 14 residues. CDR1 SGHAT and CDR2 FQNNGV come from the germline V gene. V lost 1 base and J lost 4, with 7 bases in between. In DNA, the CDR3 is TGTGCCAGCAGCTTAGGGGAACTCACCGGGGAGCTGTTTTTT. This sequence encodes CASSLGELTGELFF. Using reference TRBV11-2 and TRBJ2-2 for the parts outside the CDR3, the full variable domain is EAGVAQSPRYKIIEKRQSVAFWCNPISGHATLYWYQQILGQGPKLLIQFQNNGVVDDSQLPKDRFSAERLKGVDSTLKIQPAKLEDSAVYLCASSLGELTGELFFGEGSRLTVL.

The chain employs TRBV7-6 and TRBJ1-2; TRBD1 aligns across 8 bases. Germline V CDR1 and CDR2: SGHVS, FNYEAQ. This CDR3 has 15 residues. V was clipped by 2 bases and J by 4 bases; unmatched bases: 6. The CDR3 coding sequence is TGTGCCAGCAGCTTACTGACAGGGGAAGGCTATGGCTACACCTTC. Its translation: CASSLLTGEGYGYTF.

Comment on this clone: This sample includes further DNA sequences coding for the same CDR3. The rearrangement joins TRBV19 to TRBJ1-1, with 7 bases that match TRBD1. This CDR3 spans 15 amino acids. CDR1 is LNHDA and CDR2 is SQIVND in the germline V gene (reference sequence). V was clipped by 5 bases and J by 6 bases; unmatched bases: 12. This CDR3 reads CASSLSGGGLSEAFF. The CDR3 DNA is TGTGCCAGTAGTCTCTCAGGGGGAGGTTTGTCTGAAGCTTTCTTT.

For the CDR3, the DNA is TGTGCCAGTAGTCCTAAGACCCCCTATGGCTACACCTTC. Protein: CASSPKTPYGYTF. The V and J genes are TRBV19 and TRBJ1-2; unclear D gene. Germline values: CDR1 LNHDA, CDR2 SQIVND (reference sequence). This CDR3 region has 13 residues. Trimming cost V 5 bases and J 4 bases, with 11 bases left between them.

This chain connects TRBV5-8 to TRBJ2-5; 9 bases match TRBD2. The CDR3 sequence is 15 residues long. Trimming cost V 0 bases and J 5 bases; bases outside gene matches: 5. Germline values: CDR1 SGHTS, CDR2 YDEGEE. CDR3: CASSLGGTSGETQYF. The CDR3, as DNA: TGTGCCAGCAGCTTGGGAGGCACTAGCGGGGAGACCCAGTACTTC.